This T cell receptor (beta chain) was sequenced for a study of blood T cell repertoires in COVID-19 (dated by TCRdb to the early 2020s). Notes on the research overall: Samples covering the acute and convalescent phases of COVID-19 were provided by collaborators in the United States, Italy and Spain. Subjects who had been exposed to COVID-19, were actively infected with it, or had recovered from it provided the deeply sampled blood TCRbeta repertoires that made up the dataset. A freely available public database, intended as a resource for researchers studying the immune response to SARS-CoV-2, is where the repertoires were released. A de-identified subject ID, COVID-19 status, age in years and sex were almost always included in the sample metadata. HLA class I and class II types, where available, came from metadata supplied by the sample provider rather than from assay-based typing. The samples were drawn from two sources: the first 160 participants of the ongoing ImmuneRACE study, and 1,000 to 1,500 subjects contributed by 6 global collaborators. The prospective study material was composed of cDNA or gDNA derived from T cells, B-cell-depleted T cells, or PBMCs.

Whole blood was collected in K2EDTA tubes by collaborating institutions according to the institutions' own protocols. Collaborator samples were shipped for TCRbeta analysis as frozen whole blood, isolated PBMCs, or DNA extracted from either sample type. On the study overall, not on this receptor specifically: The quantity of clinical and demographic metadata differed by source and by participant and was supplied without curation.

Remarks on this clone: Its recognized antigen is unknown. No quality values exist for individual bases; no much larger clone is one base distant.

TCRbeta CDR3 regions were amplified from genomic DNA by means of the immunoSEQ Assay, a bias-controlled multiplex PCR. In the original analysis: Nucleated cell counts per sample were estimated from amplification of reference gene primers within the assay. To quantify the absolute abundance of each unique TCRbeta CDR3 rearrangement, sequence reads were collapsed and filtered. For each sample, productive Simpson clonality was calculated as the square root of Simpson's diversity index over productive rearrangements. Sourced from immuneACCESS, this table was stored by TCRdb with only in-frame sequences that have V and J called. A share of the clones is absent; for the studies checked, an unresolved V gene accounts for under half, and the remainder has no known explanation. Clonal size and the V and J genes are those of that table, whereas D and trimming came from the DNA. In all, the sample holds about 280,000 clones, and around 90% of those were seen once. About 8.6% of the sample is in the top ten clones.

Looking up the germline V gene yields CDR1 SGHAT and CDR2 FQNNGV. V and J are trimmed by 0 bases and 6 bases, and the gene matches miss 10 bases of the junction. Including cysteine and phenylalanine, the CDR3 has 18 amino acids. Only the CDR3 DNA stays, 54 bases, in frame from base 1. The chain joins TRBV11-2 to TRBJ2-1; the central 11 bases match TRBD2. Input material: peripheral blood. The TCR originated in a man younger than 35 with active or convalescent COVID-19. The CDR3 reads as follows: CASSLDQFSGGVSNEQFF. The nucleotide sequence reads TGTGCCAGCAGCTTAGATCAGTTTAGCGGGGGGGTTAGCAATGAGCAGTTCTTC.